One sample yielded the 14 T cell receptor beta chains listed below, sequenced in a study of CD8 T cells in ankylosing spondylitis. Broader study findings: A motif of eight or nine highly homologous TCR beta variants was seen as apparently characteristic of ankylosing spondylitis blood.

Their specific antigens are unknown. MiXCR, run by TCRdb on the 5' RACE reads, gives a single entry per CDR3 protein. This table holds about 390,000 distinct CDR3 sequences, around 24% found once. The sample was blood, either unsorted or a sorted T cell fraction (not recorded which). Every receptor here comes from a male donor with ankylosing spondylitis.

This chain joins TRBV5-1 and TRBJ2-3, with 14 bases aligning to TRBD2. Germline CDR1 reads SGHRS; CDR2 reads YFSETQ. This CDR3 contains 17 residues. After removal of 4 bases from V and 1 base from J, the junction contained 5 bases not matched to a gene. The CDR3 protein is CASSLTTSGRGTDTQYF. DNA for the CDR3: TGCGCCAGCAGCCTAACGACTAGCGGGAGGGGCACAGATACGCAGTATTTT.

This clonotype was recorded at least ten times. V is TRBV5-1 and J is TRBJ1-5, with TRBD1 identical over 9 bases. The CDR3 is 15 residues long. Germline assignment: CDR1 SGHRS and CDR2 YFSETQ. V dropped 0 bases and J dropped 7; count of bases not matched to a gene: 5. CDR3 residues: CASSLEGQGRQPQHF. CDR3 in DNA: TGCGCCAGCAGCTTGGAAGGACAGGGGCGCCAGCCCCAGCATTTT. Variable domain in full (rest from reference TRBV5-1 and TRBJ1-5): KAGVTQTPRYLIKTRGQQVTLSCSPISGHRSVSWYQQTPGQGLQFLFEYFSETQRNKGNFPGRFSGRQFSNSRSEMNVSTLELGDSALYLCASSLEGQGRQPQHFGDGTRLSIL.

This clonotype has just a few counts. J is TRBJ1-5 and V is TRBV7-6, with D unclear. Trimming stripped 1 base from V and 7 bases from J, with 8 bases between. Germline-derived CDR1 and CDR2 are SGHVS and FNYEAQ. The CDR3 is made up of 13 amino acids. CDR3 sequence: CASSLDLGQPQHF. DNA of the CDR3: TGTGCCAGCAGCTTAGACCTAGGGCAGCCCCAGCATTTT.

The chain uses TRBV20-1 and TRBJ2-1; tentatively, D is TRBD2 (5 bases). Trimming shortened V by 3 bases and J by 3 bases, and 12 bases separated the two germline ends. The CDR3 runs 14 residues. Looked up from germline, CDR1 is DFQATT and CDR2 is SNEGSKA (reference sequence). CDR3 loop: CSASELGFYNEQFF. DNA for the CDR3: TGCAGTGCTAGCGAACTAGGTTTCTACAATGAGCAGTTCTTC.

J is TRBJ2-7 and V is TRBV3-1; possibly TRBD2 for D (5 bases). Germline loops: CDR1 LGHDT, CDR2 YNNKEL (reference sequence). This CDR3 region has 15 residues. V was pared by 1 base and J by 3 bases, with 13 bases between. The CDR3 protein is CASSQVSLADYEQYF. The CDR3 region has the DNA TGTGCCAGCAGCCAAGTTAGCCTAGCTGACTACGAGCAGTACTTC.

Here the CDR3 reads CSAPGLAVTGELFF. CDR3 nucleotide sequence: TGCAGTGCCCCAGGATTAGCGGTGACCGGGGAGCTGTTTTTT. The rearrangement joins TRBV20-1 to TRBJ2-2; possible D gene TRBD2, 6 bases. V lost 6 bases and J lost 5, with 16 bases in between. This CDR3 has 14 amino acids. Per germline, CDR1 DFQATT and CDR2 SNEGSKA (reference sequence).

This clonotype has only a few counts. V gene TRBV12-3 or TRBV12-4 combines with J gene TRBJ1-1; the D gene is possibly TRBD1 (6 bases). The germline V and J ends were trimmed by 3 bases and 11 bases, with 19 bases remaining between them. CDR3 length: 14 amino acids. The chain's CDR3 is CASSLFGGAGWAFF. The CDR3 nucleotides read TGTGCCAGCAGTTTGTTTGGGGGCGCAGGGTGGGCTTTCTTT.

The V call is TRBV12-3 or TRBV12-4, the J call TRBJ1-2; 10 bases fit TRBD1. CDR3 length: 14 amino acids. Trimming removed 1 base from V and 7 bases from J; junction bases left unmatched: 3. The chain's CDR3 is CASSLGGTGVGYTF. The CDR3 nucleotides read TGTGCCAGCAGTTTAGGAGGGACAGGGGTTGGCTACACCTTC.

This clonotype was seen a few times. The genes are TRBV29-1 and TRBJ2-7; D is undetermined. Trimming took off 0 bases at V and 4 bases at J, with 13 bases between the two ends. Germline CDR1 and CDR2: SQVTM and ANQGSEA. The CDR3 covers 14 residues. CDR3 in amino acids: CSVEDPRRKYEQYF. The CDR3, as DNA: TGCAGCGTTGAAGATCCGCGGCGGAAATACGAGCAGTACTTC.

This clonotype turned up a few times. The chain has TRBV30 and TRBJ2-2; no reliable D call. V shed 5 bases and J shed 5 bases, with 12 bases lying between them. Germline V lookup: CDR1 GTSNPN, CDR2 SVGIG (reference sequence). The CDR3 runs 13 residues. The CDR3 nucleotides read TGTGCCTGGCTTCCTTCTAGAACCGGGGAGCTGTTTTTT. Protein product: CAWLPSRTGELFF. The whole variable domain, filled in from reference TRBV30 and TRBJ2-2, reads SQTIHQWPATLVQPVGSPLSLECTVEGTSNPNLYWYRQAAGRGLQLLFYSVGIGQISSEVPQNLSASRPQDRQFILSSKKLLLSDSGFYLCAWLPSRTGELFFGEGSRLTVL.

This chain links TRBV6-1 with TRBJ2-3; TRBD2 aligns across 7 bases. Per the germline V gene, CDR1 is MNHNS and CDR2 is SASEGT. The CDR3 is 15 amino acids. The trim removed 6 bases at V and 2 bases at J, leaving 8 bases unmatched. CDR3 coding DNA: TGTGCCAGCAGGAGGTCGGGGGACTACACAGATACGCAGTATTTT. Protein sequence: CASRRSGDYTDTQYF.

In this sample, this clonotype turned up a few times. This rearrangement joins TRBV3-1 to TRBJ1-2; D is possibly TRBD1 (5 bases). The CDR3 sequence is 14 residues long. V was clipped by 4 bases and J by 5 bases, with 14 bases between them. Germline CDR1 reads LGHDT; CDR2 reads YNNKEL (reference sequence). CDR3: CASSRTQGGYGYTF. For the CDR3, the DNA is TGTGCCAGCAGCCGCACGCAGGGAGGGTATGGCTACACCTTC.

This clonotype was picked up a small number of times. The gene calls are TRBV11-2 and TRBJ1-1; 7 nucleotides match TRBD1. The CDR3 has 13 residues. Germline values: CDR1 SGHAT, CDR2 FQNNGV. After removal of 0 bases from V and 7 bases from J, the junction contained 2 bases not matched to a gene. The DNA for the CDR3 is TGTGCCAGCAGCTTAGACCGGACAGGTGAAGCTTTCTTT. Translated, it gives CASSLDRTGEAFF.

This clonotype appeared a few times. The chain links TRBV11-2 to TRBJ2-1, with a weak D call TRBD2 (6 bases). The CDR3 extends over 16 amino acids. Trimming left V 4 bases short and J 1 base short, with 14 bases between. Germline-derived CDR1 and CDR2 are SGHAT and FQNNGV. CDR3 bases: TGTGCCAGCAGCTCCCGACCTAGCGAATCCTACAATGAGCAGTTCTTC. Amino acid sequence: CASSSRPSESYNEQFF.